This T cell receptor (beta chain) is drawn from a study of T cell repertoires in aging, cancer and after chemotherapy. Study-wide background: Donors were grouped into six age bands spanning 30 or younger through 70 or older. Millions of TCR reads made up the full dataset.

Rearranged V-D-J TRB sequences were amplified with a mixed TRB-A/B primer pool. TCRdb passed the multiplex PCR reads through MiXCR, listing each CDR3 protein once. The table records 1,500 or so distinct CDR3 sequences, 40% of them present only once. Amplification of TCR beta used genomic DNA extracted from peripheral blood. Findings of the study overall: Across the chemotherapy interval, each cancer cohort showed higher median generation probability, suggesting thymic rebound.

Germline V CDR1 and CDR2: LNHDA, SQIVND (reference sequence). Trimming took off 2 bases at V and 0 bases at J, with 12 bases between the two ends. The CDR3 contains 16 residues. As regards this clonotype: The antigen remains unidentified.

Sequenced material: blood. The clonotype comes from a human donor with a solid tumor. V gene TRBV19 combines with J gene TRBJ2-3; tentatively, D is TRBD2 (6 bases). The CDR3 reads CASSISNSGSTDTQYF. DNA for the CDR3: TGTGCCAGTAGTATAAGTAATAGCGGAAGCACAGATACGCAGTATTTT.